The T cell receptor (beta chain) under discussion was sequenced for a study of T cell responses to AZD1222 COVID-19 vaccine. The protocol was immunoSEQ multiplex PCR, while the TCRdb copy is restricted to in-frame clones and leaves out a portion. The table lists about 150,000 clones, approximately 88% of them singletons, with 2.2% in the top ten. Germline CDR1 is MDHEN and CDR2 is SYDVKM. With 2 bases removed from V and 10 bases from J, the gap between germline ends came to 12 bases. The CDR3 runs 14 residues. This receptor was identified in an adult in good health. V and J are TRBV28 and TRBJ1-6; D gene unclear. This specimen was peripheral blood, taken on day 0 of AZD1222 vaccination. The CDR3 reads CASSLTAVNSPLHF. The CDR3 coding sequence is TGTGCCAGCAGTTTAACGGCAGTTAACTCACCCCTCCACTTT.